The 9 T cell receptor beta chains listed next were all sequenced from one sample in a study of blood T cell repertoires in COVID-19. Using immunoSEQ multiplex PCR, the repertoire was profiled, and TCRdb retains in-frame clones only, with some absent. Among under 50,000 clones listed, about 85% were seen once. Material: peripheral blood. The source of these receptors is a man aged 55 to 70 with COVID-19, enrolled during active disease.

The gene calls are TRBV13 and TRBJ1-1; 7 bases fit TRBD1. J was trimmed by 4 bases and V by 1 base; bases with no gene match: 3. CDR3 length: 14 residues. CDR1 is PRHDT, CDR2 FYEKMQ, per germline (reference sequence). For the CDR3, the DNA is TGTGCCAGCAGCTTAGCAGGGGGGATCACTGAAGCTTTCTTT. Translation gives CASSLAGGITEAFF.

This clone is a singleton in its sample. The genes are TRBV19 and TRBJ1-5, with D perhaps matching TRBD1 (6 bases). V was cut by 5 bases and J by 1 base, with 18 bases left in between. Germline assignment: CDR1 LNHDA and CDR2 SQIVND (reference sequence). This CDR3 comprises 17 residues. CDR3: CASSDHQGPTSNQPQHF. The DNA for the CDR3 is TGTGCCAGTAGTGACCATCAGGGGCCGACGAGCAATCAGCCCCAGCATTTT.

The gene calls are TRBV6-5 and TRBJ1-2; 8 nucleotides match TRBD1. There are 14 residues in the CDR3. Germline CDR1 MNHEY, CDR2 SVGAGI. With 6 bases clipped from V and 6 bases from J, the junction kept 9 bases outside the gene matches. The CDR3, as DNA: TGTGCCAGCAGCACAGGGGGTGGGAGGGATGGCTACACCTTC. Residues: CASSTGGGRDGYTF.

This clone was observed a few times. The CDR3 DNA reads TGTGCCAGCAGTCGAATACGAGACATACGTTTCTTT. It encodes CASSRIRDIRFF. The chain has TRBV7-2 and TRBJ1-1; D is unresolved. Per germline, CDR1 SGHTA and CDR2 FQGNSA. The V gene lost 6 bases and the J gene lost 13 bases, with 18 bases spanning the gap. This CDR3 region has 12 residues.

This rearrangement joins TRBV28 to TRBJ2-7; D uncertain. The CDR3 runs 13 residues. The V gene's germline CDR1 is MDHEN and CDR2 SYDVKM. The germline V and J ends were trimmed by 2 bases and 1 base, with 6 bases remaining between them. DNA for the CDR3: TGTGCCAGCAGTTTACCCTTGTCCTACGAGCAGTACTTC. It translates to CASSLPLSYEQYF. Full variable domain (outside the CDR3, taken from reference TRBV28 and TRBJ2-7): DVKVTQSSRYLVKRTGEKVFLECVQDMDHENMFWYRQDPGLGLRLIYFSYDVKMKEKGDIPEGYSVSREKKERFSLILESASTNQTSMYLCASSLPLSYEQYFGPGTRLTVT.

V and J are TRBV19 and TRBJ2-5; unclear D gene. CDR1 is LNHDA and CDR2 is SQIVND in the germline V gene (reference sequence). Trimming shortened V by 2 bases and J by 5 bases, and 9 bases separated the two germline ends. The CDR3 has 13 amino acids. DNA for the CDR3: TGTGCCAGTAGTATATCACCGGGTGAGACCCAGTACTTC. Encoded protein: CASSISPGETQYF.

This sequence joins TRBV19 and TRBJ1-5; weak D call: TRBD1 (5 bases). There are 15 residues in the CDR3. Germline lookup yields CDR1 LNHDA and CDR2 SQIVND (reference sequence). Trimming removed 2 bases at V and 4 bases at J, with 12 bases between. The CDR3 spells CASSIMMTVNQPQHF. The CDR3 DNA sequence: TGTGCCAGTAGTATAATGATGACAGTTAATCAGCCCCAGCATTTT. Full variable domain (outside the CDR3, taken from reference TRBV19 and TRBJ1-5): DGGITQSPKYLFRKEGQNVTLSCEQNLNHDAMYWYRQDPGQGLRLIYYSQIVNDFQKGDIAEGYSVSREKKESFPLTVTSAQKNPTAFYLCASSIMMTVNQPQHFGDGTRLSIL.

V gene TRBV29-1 combines with J gene TRBJ2-7; 9 nucleotides match TRBD2. Per germline, CDR1 SQVTM and CDR2 ANQGSEA. The CDR3 consists of 13 residues. The ends lost 6 bases at V and 9 bases at J; junction bases unmatched: 12. This CDR3 reads CSVSGWREGGQYF. CDR3 in DNA: TGCAGCGTCTCGGGTTGGCGGGAGGGAGGGCAGTACTTC.

The chain has TRBV5-1 and TRBJ2-5; weak D call: TRBD1 (6 bases). V was pared by 0 bases and J by 2 bases, with 11 bases between. CDR3 size: 15 residues. Per the germline V gene, CDR1 is SGHRS and CDR2 is YFSETQ. The CDR3 spells CASSLVLRGQETQYF. In nucleotides, the CDR3 is TGCGCCAGCAGCTTGGTGTTGAGGGGGCAAGAGACCCAGTACTTC.